This is a list of T cell receptor beta chains from one sample in a study of CD8 T cells in ankylosing spondylitis. Each CDR3 protein gets one entry after TCRdb re-called the 5' RACE reads with MiXCR. The sample contains under 850,000 distinct CDR3 sequences, under 20% of which appear only once. Material: blood, either unsorted or a sorted T cell fraction (not recorded which). These receptors were obtained from a male donor with ankylosing spondylitis. The CDR3 runs from the conserved cysteine through the conserved F or W. The D gene is left open where the match is weak. Part of the rows lack a size; the others show once, few, many or a class for expanded clones.

j_call	clone_size	d_call	v_call	cdr3_nt	cdr3_aa
TRBJ1-2	few	NA	TRBV5-1	TGCGCCAGCAGTGCAGGGGTTACAGCGGACTATGGCTACACCTTC	CASSAGVTADYGYTF
TRBJ2-1	NA	TRBD2	TRBV29-1	TGCAGCGTTGTGACTAGCGGGTACAATGAGCAGTTCTTC	CSVVTSGYNEQFF
TRBJ2-2	NA	NA	TRBV25-1	TGTGCCAGCACTCCAGGGGTTTCCGGGGAGCTGTTTTTT	CASTPGVSGELFF
TRBJ2-5	NA	NA	TRBV7-3	TGTGCCAGCAGCTTACGGGGAGGCCCAGAGATCGAAGAGACCCAGTACTTC	CASSLRGGPEIEETQYF
TRBJ2-7	NA	NA	TRBV3-1	TGTGCCAGCAGCCAAGGGCGCTATAGTTACGAGCAGTACTTC	CASSQGRYSYEQYF
TRBJ1-3	many	NA	TRBV12-3/TRBV12-4	TGTGCCAGCAGCAAGTGGGGTCCTTCAAACTCTGGAAACACCATATATTTT	CASSKWGPSNSGNTIYF
TRBJ1-1	NA	NA	TRBV20-1	TGCAGTGCTAGAGGGGGCCAGATCACTGAAGCTTTCTTT	CSARGGQITEAFF
TRBJ2-1	NA	NA	TRBV9	TGTGCCAGCAGCCCGAATGACAATGAGCAGTTCTTC	CASSPNDNEQFF
TRBJ2-7	NA	NA	TRBV24-1	TGTGCCACCAACCAGGGTACTGGGCCCTACGAGCAGTACTTC	CATNQGTGPYEQYF
TRBJ2-5	NA	TRBD1	TRBV7-8	TGTGCCAGCAGCTGGGACAGGGAGGGAGAGACCCAGTACTTC	CASSWDREGETQYF
TRBJ2-7	NA	NA	TRBV7-2	TGTGCCAGCAGCTTGGAGTCAGGGAGCTCCTACGAGCAGTACTTC	CASSLESGSSYEQYF
TRBJ2-3	NA	TRBD1	TRBV29-1	TGCAGCGCCGATGGGACAGGCGGTGGAGATACGCAGTATTTT	CSADGTGGGDTQYF
TRBJ1-5	NA	NA	TRBV24-1	TGTGCCACCAAACACGTTTACCCCAGTGACCAGGTGCATCAGCCCCAGCATTTT	CATKHVYPSDQVHQPQHF
TRBJ2-3	NA	NA	TRBV11-2	TGTGCCAGCGAGGGAAAGGGACTCACAGATACGCAGTATTTT	CASEGKGLTDTQYF
TRBJ1-6	NA	NA	TRBV7-8	TGTGCCAGCAGCCCCGATAGGCCAGGGAATAATTCACCCCTCCACTTT	CASSPDRPGNNSPLHF
TRBJ2-7	few	TRBD1	TRBV6-2/TRBV6-3	TGTGCCAGCAGGAGGACAGGGAACGGCGACGAGCAGTACTTC	CASRRTGNGDEQYF